The present TCR beta chain was sequenced within a study of blood T cell repertoires in COVID-19. Study overall: Sources were T cells, B-cell-depleted T cells, or PBMCs; the material itself was cDNA or gDNA.

How the authors handled the data: Amplification of reference gene primers was used by the study to estimate nucleated cell counts. Assay: immunoSEQ multiplex PCR; the TCRdb copy retains only in-frame clones and omits some. V, J and clone size reflect that table, while D and trimming were determined from the DNA. The sample has 8,500 to 10,000 clones; more than 90% are singletons. Germline lookup yields CDR1 WSHSY and CDR2 SAAADI. V dropped 7 bases and J dropped 4; count of bases not matched to a gene: 13. The CDR3 extends over 18 amino acids. This chain connects TRBV10-2 to TRBJ1-4, with 12 bases identical to TRBD1. This clonotype originated in a woman aged 45 to 65 with active COVID-19. Sequences were obtained from peripheral blood. CDR3 bases: TGCGCCAGCACTACTACGGGGACAGGGGGCGCGAGTAATGAAAAACTGTTTTTT. Protein product: CASTTTGTGGASNEKLFF.